This TCR beta chain was identified in a study of T cells in localized non-small cell lung cancer. Study outcomes and limitations: Turning up in adjacent lung were a median approximately 58 of the top 100 tumor clones. Uninvolved adjacent lung showed peak T cell clonality, exceeding tumor.

The data were produced by immunoSEQ multiplex PCR, yet TCRdb's version contains in-frame clones alone and is incomplete. The data show 10,000 to 15,000 clones, 84% seen once. This clone was recorded only once. Its antigen is undetermined. The V gene lost 0 bases and the J gene lost 4 bases, with 12 bases spanning the gap. Germline V gene sequence: CDR1 GTSNPN, CDR2 SVGIG (reference sequence). There are 14 residues in the CDR3. The TCR originated in a male donor aged 60 or older with stage I squamous cell lung carcinoma. The sequences come from peripheral blood, collected before any cancer treatment. The chain joins TRBV30 to TRBJ2-5, with D possibly matching TRBD2 (6 bases). CDR3 in amino acids: CAWSVRRGGETQYF. CDR3 bases: TGTGCCTGGAGTGTGAGGCGGGGCGGAGAGACCCAGTACTTC.